This section outlines one T cell receptor (beta chain) sequence together with its context. This sample was included in a study of blood T cell repertoires in COVID-19. TCRdb's copy holds only in-frame clones and misses some; the assay was immunoSEQ multiplex PCR. The sample yields tens of thousands of clones, about 82% seen once. The V gene lost 3 bases and the J gene lost 3 bases, with 11 bases spanning the gap. CDR1 SGHAT and CDR2 FQNNGV come from the germline V gene. The CDR3 is 14 residues long. The chain couples TRBV11-2 to TRBJ1-2, with TRBD1 as a possible D gene (5 bases). Source material: peripheral blood. The sequence was collected from a human donor in a cohort sampled during active COVID-19. The CDR3 nucleotides are TGTGCCAGCAGCTTTTCTAGACAGTACTATGGCTACACCTTC. Protein: CASSFSRQYYGYTF. Based on the CDR3 plus reference TRBV11-2 and TRBJ1-2, the full variable domain is EAGVAQSPRYKIIEKRQSVAFWCNPISGHATLYWYQQILGQGPKLLIQFQNNGVVDDSQLPKDRFSAERLKGVDSTLKIQPAKLEDSAVYLCASSFSRQYYGYTFGSGTRLTVV.